Given below is one T cell receptor (beta chain) in context. No antigen is known for it. PBMCs, at least 6.5 million per sample, were isolated. V lost 0 bases to trimming and J lost 3 bases, with 6 bases between them. This CDR3 is 13 amino acids long. CDR1 is SGHKS and CDR2 is YYEKEE in the germline V gene (reference sequence). This specimen comes from a study of blood T cells in healthy people across ages. General study points: Among T cells, TCR beta diversity per million cells dropped roughly linearly as age rose.

Using a J-beta primer mix together with a sample-barcoded 5' primer, a second PCR was run for roughly 7 to 12 cycles. Each cDNA molecule received a tag from a template-switch adaptor that had 12 random nucleotides. Individual samples furnished no less than 3 million CDR3-containing paired-end reads apiece. TCRdb re-called the 5' RACE reads with MiXCR, one entry per CDR3 protein. Of 1.5 million to 2 million distinct CDR3 sequences in the sample, about 28% are singletons; the top ten hold roughly 8%. The chain is built from TRBV5-5 and TRBJ1-1; no reliable D call. The sample comprised blood. This TCR derives from a woman aged 25 to 45 in good health. The CDR3 loop reads CASSLVVYTEAFF. The DNA for the CDR3 is TGTGCCAGCAGCTTGGTTGTCTACACTGAAGCTTTCTTT.